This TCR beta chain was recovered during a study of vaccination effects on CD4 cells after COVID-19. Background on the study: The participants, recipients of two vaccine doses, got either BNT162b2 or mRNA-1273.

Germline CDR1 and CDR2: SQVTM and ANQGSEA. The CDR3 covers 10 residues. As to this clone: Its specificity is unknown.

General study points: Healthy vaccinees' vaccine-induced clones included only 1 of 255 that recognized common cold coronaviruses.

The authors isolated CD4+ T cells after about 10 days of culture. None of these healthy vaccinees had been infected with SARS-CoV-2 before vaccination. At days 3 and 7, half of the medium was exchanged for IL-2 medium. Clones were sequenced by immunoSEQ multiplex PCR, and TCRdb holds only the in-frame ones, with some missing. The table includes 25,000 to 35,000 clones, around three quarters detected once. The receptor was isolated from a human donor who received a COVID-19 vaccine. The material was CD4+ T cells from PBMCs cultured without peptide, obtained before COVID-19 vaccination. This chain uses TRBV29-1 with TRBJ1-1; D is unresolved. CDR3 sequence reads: CSGGLTEAFF. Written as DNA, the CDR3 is TGCAGTGGAGGACTGACCGAAGCTTTCTTT.